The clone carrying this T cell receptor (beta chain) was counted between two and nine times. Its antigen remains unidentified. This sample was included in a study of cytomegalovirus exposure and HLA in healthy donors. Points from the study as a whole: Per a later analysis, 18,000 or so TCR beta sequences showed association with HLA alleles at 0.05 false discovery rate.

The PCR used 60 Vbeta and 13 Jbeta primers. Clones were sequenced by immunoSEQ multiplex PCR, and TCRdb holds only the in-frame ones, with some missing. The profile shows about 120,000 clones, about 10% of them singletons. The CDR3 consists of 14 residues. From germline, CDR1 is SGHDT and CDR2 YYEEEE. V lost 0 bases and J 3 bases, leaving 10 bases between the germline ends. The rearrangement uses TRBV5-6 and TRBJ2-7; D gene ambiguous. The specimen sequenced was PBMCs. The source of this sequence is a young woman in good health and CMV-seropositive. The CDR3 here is CASSLVHNRYEQYF. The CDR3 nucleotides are TGTGCCAGCAGCTTGGTACACAATCGCTACGAGCAGTACTTC.